These T cell receptor beta chains were read from a single sample in a study of cytomegalovirus exposure and HLA in healthy donors. Only in-frame clones appear in the TCRdb table, and some are missing; sequencing was by immunoSEQ multiplex PCR. The sample holds some 75,000 clones, around 79% seen once. Sequences were obtained from PBMCs. These receptors came from a man aged 18 to 30 in good health and CMV-seropositive. Each CDR3 is given with its conserved first and last residue. A D gene is named only where the DNA matches it firmly. The listing skips clone size in some rows; elsewhere it reads once, few, many or a size class.

TRBJ2-3 TRBV9 TRBD1 NA CASSVMGQGADTQYF TGTGCCAGCAGCGTCATGGGACAGGGGGCAGATACGCAGTATTTT
TRBJ2-5 TRBV7-2 NA NA CASSLAPGTQYF TGTGCCAGCAGCTTGGCGCCGGGGACCCAGTACTTC
TRBJ1-1 TRBV27 NA NA CASSKTENTEAFF TGTGCCAGCAGTAAGACAGAGAACACTGAAGCTTTCTTT
TRBJ2-3 TRBV7-2 TRBD2 NA CASSLITSGTRGGTDTQYF TGTGCCAGCAGCTTGATAACTAGCGGGACCCGGGGTGGCACAGATACGCAGTATTTT
TRBJ2-7 TRBV6-1 TRBD1 NA CACLTGNYEQYF TGTGCCTGCTTGACAGGGAACTACGAGCAGTACTTC
TRBJ1-5 TRBV19 NA NA CASTSRVRGNQPQHF TGTGCCAGTACTTCCAGGGTCAGGGGCAATCAGCCCCAGCATTTT
TRBJ1-2 TRBV23-1 TRBD1 few CASGETGTTNYGYTF TGCGCCAGCGGGGAGACAGGGACCACTAACTATGGCTACACCTTC
TRBJ2-7 TRBV4-1 TRBD1 NA CASSSTPGTATQRYF TGCGCCAGCAGCTCAACCCCCGGGACAGCCACCCAAAGGTACTTC
TRBJ2-7 TRBV28 NA NA CASRESGLDYERYF TGTGCCAGCAGAGAAAGCGGTTTGGACTACGAGCGGTACTTC
TRBJ2-1 TRBV6-4 NA NA CASSRRGRGPSEQFF TGTGCCAGCAGTCGCCGTGGCAGGGGCCCCAGTGAGCAGTTCTTC
TRBJ2-3 TRBV6-5 NA NA CASSPPGTRTDTQYF TGTGCCAGCAGCCCCCCCGGGACACGTACAGATACGCAGTATTTT
TRBJ2-1 TRBV6-1 NA once CASPPQGLDYNEQFF TGTGCCAGCCCACCTCAGGGTTTAGACTACAATGAGCAGTTCTTC
TRBJ2-1 TRBV11-1 TRBD2 NA CASRSSGRERNEQFF TGTGCCAGCCGATCTAGCGGGAGGGAGCGCAATGAGCAGTTCTTC
TRBJ2-3 TRBV4-2 NA NA CASSQVTSFEITSTDTQYF TGTGCCAGCAGCCAAGTAACTAGCTTCGAGATCACTAGCACAGATACGCAGTATTTT
TRBJ1-3 TRBV28 NA NA CASSFDTSSGNTIYF TGTGCCAGCAGTTTTGACACCAGCTCTGGAAACACCATATATTTT
TRBJ2-6 TRBV4-1 NA NA CASSHPGGRRANVLTF TGCGCCAGCAGCCACCCCGGCGGGCGGAGGGCCAACGTCCTGACTTTC
TRBJ2-7 TRBV4-1 NA once CASSQREGEGEQYF TGCGCCAGCAGCCAAAGGGAAGGGGAAGGTGAGCAGTACTTC
TRBJ2-7 TRBV14 NA NA CASSQLPGTTYEQYF TGTGCCAGCAGCCAGCTGCCTGGTACAACCTACGAGCAGTACTTC
TRBJ1-2 TRBV7-2 TRBD1 NA CASSKPIWDSNYGYTF TGTGCCAGCAGCAAACCTATTTGGGACAGTAACTATGGCTACACCTTC
TRBJ2-7 TRBV7-2 TRBD2 NA CASSLGGTRSYEQYF TGTGCCAGCAGCTTAGGGGGGACTAGGTCCTACGAGCAGTACTTC
TRBJ2-3 TRBV7-9 TRBD2 NA CASSPDGGTSGIGTQYF TGTGCCAGCAGCCCGGACGGGGGGACTAGCGGGATTGGTACGCAGTATTTT
TRBJ2-6 TRBV7-6 NA NA CASSDTQGPGANVLTF TGTGCCAGCAGTGATACACAGGGTCCTGGGGCCAACGTCCTGACTTTC
TRBJ1-1 TRBV7-8 NA NA CASSPTSEAFF TGTGCCAGCAGCCCAACCAGTGAAGCTTTCTTT
TRBJ2-7 TRBV5-4 TRBD1 few CASGSRTGAYEQYF TGTGCCAGCGGTTCTAGGACAGGGGCCTACGAGCAGTACTTC
TRBJ2-3 TRBV5-4 NA NA CASSRGDFLWDTQYF TGTGCCAGCAGCCGCGGGGACTTTCTTTGGGATACGCAGTATTTT
TRBJ2-7 TRBV28 NA NA CASRGVRDKQYF TGTGCCAGCAGAGGGGTACGTGACAAGCAGTACTTC
TRBJ2-1 TRBV4-1 NA NA CASSQARDEQFF TGCGCCAGCAGCCAAGCCCGGGATGAGCAGTTCTTC
TRBJ2-3 TRBV29-1 NA NA CSVEGQGADTQYF TGCAGCGTTGAAGGTCAGGGTGCAGATACGCAGTATTTT
TRBJ2-5 TRBV2 NA NA CASSVRPGITETQYF TGTGCCAGCAGTGTACGACCCGGGATCACAGAGACCCAGTACTTC
TRBJ2-7 TRBV6-1 NA NA CASSENSIYEQYF TGTGCCAGCAGTGAAAACAGCATATACGAGCAGTACTTC
TRBJ2-7 TRBV6-5 TRBD2 NA CASQLAGAGEQYF TGTGCCAGCCAGTTAGCGGGAGCGGGAGAGCAGTACTTC
TRBJ1-3 TRBV28 TRBD1 NA CASRTQGGGSGNTIYF TGTGCCAGCAGAACACAGGGGGGAGGCTCTGGAAACACCATATATTTT
TRBJ1-5 TRBV6-5 NA NA CASSYDGQSNQPQHF TGTGCCAGCAGTTACGACGGACAGAGCAATCAGCCCCAGCATTTT
TRBJ1-5 TRBV10-3 NA once CAISDRQDSNQPQHF TGTGCCATCAGTGACAGACAGGATAGCAATCAGCCCCAGCATTTT
TRBJ1-4 TRBV18 TRBD1 NA CASSPPGQGREKLFF TGTGCCAGCTCACCACCGGGACAGGGGAGGGAAAAACTGTTTTTT
TRBJ1-4 TRBV19 NA NA CASRPQGTTNEKLFF TGTGCCAGTAGGCCTCAGGGAACAACTAATGAAAAACTGTTTTTT
TRBJ2-5 TRBV7-2 TRBD2 few CASSSGRLAAVFETQYF TGTGCCAGCAGCTCCGGGAGGCTAGCGGCCGTTTTTGAGACCCAGTACTTC
TRBJ2-2 TRBV28 TRBD1 NA CASSQTDRDGGELFF TGTGCCAGCAGCCAAACGGACAGGGACGGCGGGGAGCTGTTTTTT
TRBJ2-5 TRBV7-2 TRBD2 NA CASSSGLETAQYF TGTGCCAGCAGCTCGGGACTAGAGACGGCCCAGTACTTC
TRBJ2-7 TRBV15 TRBD2 once CATAAGALPYEQYF TGTGCCACCGCAGCGGGAGCCCTACCATACGAGCAGTACTTC
TRBJ2-1 TRBV27 NA few CASSLHTNNEQFF TGTGCCAGCAGTTTACATACTAACAATGAGCAGTTCTTC
TRBJ2-7 TRBV30 NA once CAPRGTIEQYF TGTGCCCCGAGGGGGACGATTGAGCAGTACTTC
TRBJ2-1 TRBV4-2 NA few CASSQDMNEQFF TGTGCCAGCAGCCAAGATATGAATGAGCAGTTCTTC
TRBJ1-2 TRBV29-1 NA NA CSVEGGGYTF TGCAGCGTTGAAGGGGGCGGCTACACCTTC
TRBJ2-7 TRBV5-1 NA NA CASSLETGRAYEQYF TGCGCCAGCAGCTTGGAAACAGGGAGAGCCTACGAGCAGTACTTC
TRBJ1-1 TRBV7-9 NA NA CASSDRRIHMLIPGHGAFF TGTGCCAGCAGCGACCGACGTATTCATATGTTAATACCAGGGCACGGAGCTTTCTTT
TRBJ1-4 TRBV4-1 TRBD1 NA CASSQDTGTGGEKLFF TGCGCCAGCAGCCAAGATACGGGGACAGGAGGTGAAAAACTGTTTTTT
TRBJ1-5 TRBV6-1 NA few CASSEDYYSNQPQHF TGTGCCAGCAGTGAGGATTACTATAGCAATCAGCCCCAGCATTTT
TRBJ2-4 TRBV19 NA few CASSSTSLLSLQYF TGTGCCAGTAGTAGTACTAGCTTGTTGAGTCTTCAGTACTTC
TRBJ2-5 TRBV25-1 NA NA CASSEYRGAPNQETQYF TGTGCCAGCAGTGAATACCGGGGGGCCCCGAATCAAGAGACCCAGTACTTC
TRBJ2-1 TRBV13 TRBD2 NA CASSLEREGPAFNNEQFF TGTGCCAGCAGCTTAGAGCGGGAGGGCCCCGCCTTCAACAATGAGCAGTTCTTC
TRBJ1-2 TRBV7-8 NA NA CASSLSALFEGQNNYGYTF TGTGCCAGCAGCTTAAGTGCCCTCTTTGAAGGACAGAATAACTATGGCTACACCTTC
TRBJ2-5 TRBV10-2 NA NA CASSSSGRQETQYF TGCGCCAGCAGTTCGTCAGGTCGGCAGGAGACCCAGTACTTC